Listed below are T cell receptor beta chains from one sample, sequenced in a study of cytomegalovirus exposure and HLA in healthy donors. Sequencing used immunoSEQ multiplex PCR; TCRdb keeps in-frame clones, though not all of them. The sample has 110,000 to 150,000 clones; more than 60% are singletons. Sample: PBMCs. All receptors derive from a female donor in good health and CMV-seronegative. Each CDR3 is given with its conserved first and last residue. The size of a clone is reported for some rows only, either as once, few or many, or as a class for expanded clones.

cdr3_aa j_call clone_size v_call
CASSRIGAVNEKLFF TRBJ1-4 once TRBV7-8
CASSPPLGGPSPDTQYF TRBJ2-3 - TRBV14
CASSLQGGNTEAFF TRBJ1-1 - TRBV7-3
CSVLISQGVDTGELFF TRBJ2-2 - TRBV29-1
CASSSTRGGNEKLFF TRBJ1-4 once TRBV5-1
CAISESTLSGSQLGDTQYF TRBJ2-3 - TRBV10-3
CASSQDGTRESQHF TRBJ1-5 once TRBV4-1
CASSLTGLGEKLFF TRBJ1-4 few TRBV27
CAISESSGGAYNEQFF TRBJ2-1 - TRBV10-3
CASSLPPGVEDEKLFF TRBJ1-4 - TRBV28
CAWDRGGISYEQYF - - TRBV30
CASSLEQGAGTQYF TRBJ2-3 - TRBV5-6
CASSQGTVATLEQYF - - TRBV5-1
CATRQGVYEQYF TRBJ2-7 - TRBV28